This entry is about one T cell receptor beta chain. Data came from immunoSEQ multiplex PCR; TCRdb stores just in-frame clones and leaves some out. The sample includes under 650,000 clones, 90% to 96% of them seen just once. The data are from a study of shared clonotypes between healthy human individuals. With 8 bases removed from V and 7 bases from J, the gap between germline ends came to 12 bases. The CDR3 length is 11 residues. Germline values: CDR1 MNHEY, CDR2 SVGAGI. The genes are TRBV6-5 and TRBJ2-7, with D uncertain. The sequencing sample was made of naive CD4+ T cells sorted from blood. Stated subset: CD45RA+ positively selected. This sequence originates from a woman in her thirties in good health. The CDR3 nucleotides read TGTGCCAGCTCAAACAATGGGGAGCAGTACTTC. Protein: CASSNNGEQYF.